The 11 T cell receptor beta chains presented below share a single source sample, sequenced in a study of regulatory T cells in long-lasting Graves disease. According to the study, TCR beta libraries were built with iRepertoire HTBI primers and CDR3-region Arm-PCR. TCRdb re-analysed the multiplex PCR reads in MiXCR, keeping a single row per CDR3 protein. The table shows 520,000 or so distinct CDR3 sequences, with more than 10% occurring only once. The time point denotes: newly diagnosed GD, antithyroid drugs for less than 3 months. RNA isolated from PBMCs was used to make the TCR library. The sample was also linked to a second study, of T cells in Graves' hyperthyroidism and ophthalmopathy.

The sample in question was peripheral blood mononuclear cells (PBMCs), obtained at new diagnosis, from a patient treated with antithyroid drugs. The receptor set was obtained from a woman in her twenties or thirties with Graves disease.

In the case of this clonotype: A single base separates this from a much larger clone, so it may be a read error. The chain has TRBV6-2 or TRBV6-3 and TRBJ1-4, with 8 positions matching TRBD1. CDR3 length: 14 residues. Germline CDR1 reads MNHEY; CDR2 reads SVGEGT. This CDR3 is CASSWDRFNGKLFF. CDR3 in DNA: TGTGCCAGCAGTTGGGACAGGTTTAATGGAAAACTGTTTTTT.

The gene calls are TRBV28 and TRBJ1-5; D may be TRBD1 (5 bases). CDR3 length equals 13 residues. The germline V gene encodes CDR1 MDHEN and CDR2 SYDVKM. V was trimmed by 6 bases and J by 7 bases, leaving 13 bases between them. CDR3 in DNA: TGTGCCAGCAGCAAAGGGACGCGGCAGCCCCAGCATTTT. Translated, it gives CASSKGTRQPQHF.

This chain joins TRBV10-1 and TRBJ2-7; 7 bases align to TRBD1. The CDR3 extends over 15 amino acids. Germline loops: CDR1 WNHNN, CDR2 SYGVQD (reference sequence). V lost 1 base, J lost 5 bases, and 8 bases stayed unmatched. CDR3 DNA: TGCGCCAGCAGTGAGTTTAGGGACAGTGGGGACGAGCAGTACTTC. This translates into CASSEFRDSGDEQYF.

The sample holds many counts of this clonotype. The genes are TRBV11-2 and TRBJ1-1; 7 bases match TRBD1. Germline CDR1 and CDR2: SGHAT and FQNNGV. V shed 1 base and J 3 bases; nucleotides not matched to a gene: 5. CDR3 length equals 15 residues. The CDR3 DNA sequence: TGTGCCAGCAGCTTAGGATCAGGGGGGGACACTGAAGCTTTCTTT. It specifies CASSLGSGGDTEAFF. The full variable domain, with the rest looked up from reference TRBV11-2 and TRBJ1-1, is EAGVAQSPRYKIIEKRQSVAFWCNPISGHATLYWYQQILGQGPKLLIQFQNNGVVDDSQLPKDRFSAERLKGVDSTLKIQPAKLEDSAVYLCASSLGSGGDTEAFFGQGTRLTVV.

The sample holds many counts of this clonotype. The chain recombines TRBV6-5 with TRBJ1-5; D gene unclear. V was trimmed by 2 bases and J by 5 bases, leaving 7 bases between them. The CDR3 extends over 13 amino acids. CDR1 is MNHEY, CDR2 SVGAGI, per germline. CDR3 DNA: TGTGCCAGCAGTTACGGGCTCTATCAGCCCCAGCATTTT. Translated: CASSYGLYQPQHF.

V usage is TRBV29-1 and J usage is TRBJ2-5; 8 bases are a match to TRBD1. J lost 5 bases, V lost 4 bases, and 12 bases had no gene match. CDR3 length: 15 residues. CDR1 is SQVTM, CDR2 ANQGSEA, per germline. The DNA for the CDR3 is TGCAGCGTTGGGGCAGGGGGCAGGGGATTGGAGACCCAGTACTTC. Its translation: CSVGAGGRGLETQYF.

The V and J genes are TRBV9 and TRBJ1-1; the D gene is possibly TRBD1 (6 bases). The germline V gene has CDR1 SGDLS and CDR2 YYNGEE. The CDR3 sequence is 13 residues long. V dropped 2 bases and J dropped 6 bases, with 11 bases sitting between them. CDR3 protein: CASSVHRASEAFF. The CDR3 bases are TGTGCCAGCAGCGTGCACAGGGCCTCTGAAGCTTTCTTT.

This clonotype was counted only a few times. This chain joins TRBV5-5 and TRBJ2-5, with D maybe TRBD1 (6 bases). Deletions cut 1 base from V and 1 base from J, with 11 bases between. Germline-derived CDR1 and CDR2 are SGHKS and YYEKEE (reference sequence). The CDR3 covers 15 residues. Here the CDR3 DNA reads TGTGCCAGCAGCTTGCCGACAGGCGGCCAAGAGACCCAGTACTTC. The encoded protein is CASSLPTGGQETQYF.

This clonotype was observed many times. The genes are TRBV7-3 and TRBJ2-2, with TRBD2 matching 11 bases. CDR1 is SGHTA and CDR2 is FQGTGA in the germline V gene. Germline trimming cut 1 base from V and 2 bases from J; bases unmatched to any gene: 6. The CDR3 is made up of 18 amino acids. As DNA, the CDR3 is TGTGCCAGCAGCTTAAAGTCCGGGACTAGCGGAAACACCGGGGAGCTGTTTTTT. Amino acid sequence: CASSLKSGTSGNTGELFF.

This clonotype was observed at least ten times. Germline is not matched at one junction end, which may reflect a read error. The rearrangement links TRBV12-3 or TRBV12-4 to TRBJ2-7, with D uncertain. The CDR3 is 12 residues long. The CDR3 here is CASSLGIHEQYF. The CDR3 DNA sequence: TGTGCCAGCAGCTTAGGGATCCACGAGCAGTACTTC.

V gene TRBV30 combines with J gene TRBJ2-1, with D maybe TRBD2 (7 bases). CDR3 length: 15 amino acids. Per germline, CDR1 GTSNPN and CDR2 SVGIG (reference sequence). Trimming took 1 base from V and 3 from J, leaving 13 bases between them. CDR3: CAWSGGGPNYNEQFF. The CDR3 DNA reads TGTGCCTGGAGTGGGGGGGGCCCCAACTACAATGAGCAGTTCTTC. The variable domain in full, completed from reference TRBV30 and TRBJ2-1, reads SQTIHQWPATLVQPVGSPLSLECTVEGTSNPNLYWYRQAAGRGLQLLFYSVGIGQISSEVPQNLSASRPQDRQFILSSKKLLLSDSGFYLCAWSGGGPNYNEQFFGPGTRLTVL.